This T cell receptor beta chain was found in a study of T cell changes during pregnancy in multiple sclerosis. J was trimmed by 9 bases and V by 0 bases; bases with no gene match: 4. The CDR3 is made up of 14 amino acids. The germline V gene has CDR1 LGHNA and CDR2 YSLEER. The method was immunoSEQ multiplex PCR; TCRdb's version includes in-frame clones alone and lacks a portion of them. The top ten clones hold 2.5% of a sample with about 85,000 clones, more than 85% of them seen once. The clonotype was recovered from a female donor with multiple sclerosis, enrolled in a pregnancy study. Here the sequenced sample was peripheral blood, taken in the first trimester of pregnancy. V and J are TRBV4-3 and TRBJ2-1; 8 positions match TRBD1. CDR3 sequence reads: CASSQETDRGEQFF. CDR3 coding DNA: TGCGCCAGCAGCCAAGAGACAGACAGGGGTGAGCAGTTCTTC.